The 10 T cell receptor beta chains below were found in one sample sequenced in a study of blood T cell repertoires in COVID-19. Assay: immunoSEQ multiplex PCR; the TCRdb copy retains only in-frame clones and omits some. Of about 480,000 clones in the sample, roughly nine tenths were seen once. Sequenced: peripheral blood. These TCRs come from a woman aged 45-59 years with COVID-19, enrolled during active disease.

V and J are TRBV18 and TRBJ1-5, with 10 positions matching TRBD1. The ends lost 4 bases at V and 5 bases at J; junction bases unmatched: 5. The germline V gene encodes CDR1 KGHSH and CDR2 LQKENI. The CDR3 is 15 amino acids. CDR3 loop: CASSLTGTGDQPQHF. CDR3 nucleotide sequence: TGTGCCAGCTCACTTACCGGGACAGGGGATCAGCCCCAGCATTTT.

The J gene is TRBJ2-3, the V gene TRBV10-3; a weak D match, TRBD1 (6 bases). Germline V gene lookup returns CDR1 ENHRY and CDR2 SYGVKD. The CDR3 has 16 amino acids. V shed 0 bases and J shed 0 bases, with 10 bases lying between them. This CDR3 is CAISESPGASTDTQYF. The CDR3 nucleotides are TGTGCCATCAGTGAGTCGCCAGGGGCTAGCACAGATACGCAGTATTTT.

The CDR3 region has the DNA TGTGCCAGCAGTGAATACAAGGGAGGGAACTACGAGCAGTACTTC. It codes for CASSEYKGGNYEQYF. This chain uses TRBV25-1 with TRBJ2-7; 7 bases are a match to TRBD2. Germline V gene data show CDR1 as MGHDK and CDR2 as SYGVNS. J lost 3 bases, V lost 0 bases, and 5 bases had no gene match. The CDR3 is 15 amino acids.

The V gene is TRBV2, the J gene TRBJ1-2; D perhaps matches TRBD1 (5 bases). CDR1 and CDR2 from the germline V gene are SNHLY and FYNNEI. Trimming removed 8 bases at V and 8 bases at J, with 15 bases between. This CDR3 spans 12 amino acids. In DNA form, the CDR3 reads TGTGCCAGCGAATGGGGGGGAGCGGGCTACACCTTC. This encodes CASEWGGAGYTF.

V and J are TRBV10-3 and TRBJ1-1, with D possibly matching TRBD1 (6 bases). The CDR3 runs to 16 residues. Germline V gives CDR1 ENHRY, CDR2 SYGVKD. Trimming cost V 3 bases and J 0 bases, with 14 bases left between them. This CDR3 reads CAISDIQGPMNTEAFF. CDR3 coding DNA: TGTGCCATCAGTGACATACAGGGACCCATGAACACTGAAGCTTTCTTT.

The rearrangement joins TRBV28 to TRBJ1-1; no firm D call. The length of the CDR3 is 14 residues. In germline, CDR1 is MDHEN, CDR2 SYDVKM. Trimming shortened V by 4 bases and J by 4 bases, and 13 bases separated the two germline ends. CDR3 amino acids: CASSWVVRPTEAFF. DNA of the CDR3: TGTGCCAGCAGTTGGGTGGTCAGGCCCACTGAAGCTTTCTTT.

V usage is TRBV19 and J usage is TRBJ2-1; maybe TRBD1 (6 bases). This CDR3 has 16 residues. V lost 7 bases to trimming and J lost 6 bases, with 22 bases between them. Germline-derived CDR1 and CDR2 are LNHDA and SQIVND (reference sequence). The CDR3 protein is CASTLAEPGEPNEQFF. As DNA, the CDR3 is TGTGCCAGTACCCTGGCAGAGCCAGGGGAACCCAATGAGCAGTTCTTC.

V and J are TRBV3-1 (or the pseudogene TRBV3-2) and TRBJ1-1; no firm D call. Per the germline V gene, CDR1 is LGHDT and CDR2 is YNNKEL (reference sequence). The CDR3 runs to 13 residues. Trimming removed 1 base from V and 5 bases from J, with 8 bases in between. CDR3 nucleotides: TGTGCCAGCAGCCAAGGTGCTCGGACTGAAGCTTTCTTT. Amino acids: CASSQGARTEAFF.

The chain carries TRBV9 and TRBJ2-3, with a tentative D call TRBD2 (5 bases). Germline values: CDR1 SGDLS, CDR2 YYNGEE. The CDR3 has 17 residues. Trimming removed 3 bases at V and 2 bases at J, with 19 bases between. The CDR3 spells CASSDPRVGSYTDTQYF. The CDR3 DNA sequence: TGTGCCAGCAGCGACCCGAGGGTGGGCAGCTACACAGATACGCAGTATTTT.

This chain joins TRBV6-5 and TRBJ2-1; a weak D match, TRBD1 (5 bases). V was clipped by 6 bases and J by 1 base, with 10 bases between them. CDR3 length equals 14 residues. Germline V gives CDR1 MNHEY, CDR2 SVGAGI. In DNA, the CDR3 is TGTGCCAGCAGCGCTGCAGGGTCCTACAATGAGCAGTTCTTC. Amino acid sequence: CASSAAGSYNEQFF.